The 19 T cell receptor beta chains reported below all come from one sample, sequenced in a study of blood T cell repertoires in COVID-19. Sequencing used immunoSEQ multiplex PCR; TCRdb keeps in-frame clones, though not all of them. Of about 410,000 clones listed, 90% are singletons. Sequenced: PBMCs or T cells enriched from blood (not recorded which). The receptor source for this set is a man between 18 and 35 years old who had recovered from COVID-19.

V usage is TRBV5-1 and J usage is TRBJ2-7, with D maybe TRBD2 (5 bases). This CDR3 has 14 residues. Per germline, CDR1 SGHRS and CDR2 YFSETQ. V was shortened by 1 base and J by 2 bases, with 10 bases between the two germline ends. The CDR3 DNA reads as TGCGCCAGCAGCTTGACGGACTGGGCCTACGAGCAGTACTTC. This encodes CASSLTDWAYEQYF.

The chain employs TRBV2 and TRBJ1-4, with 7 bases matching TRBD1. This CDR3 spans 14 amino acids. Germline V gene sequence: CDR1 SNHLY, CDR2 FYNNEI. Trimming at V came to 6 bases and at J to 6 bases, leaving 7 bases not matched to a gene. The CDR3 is CASSRLTGDEKLFF. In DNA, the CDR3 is TGTGCCAGCAGCCGACTTACAGGGGATGAAAAACTGTTTTTT. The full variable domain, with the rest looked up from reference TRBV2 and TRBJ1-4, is EPEVTQTPSHQVTQMGQEVILRCVPISNHLYFYWYRQILGQKVEFLVSFYNNEISEKSEIFDDQFSVERPDGSNFTLKIRSTKLEDSAMYFCASSRLTGDEKLFFGSGTQLSVL.

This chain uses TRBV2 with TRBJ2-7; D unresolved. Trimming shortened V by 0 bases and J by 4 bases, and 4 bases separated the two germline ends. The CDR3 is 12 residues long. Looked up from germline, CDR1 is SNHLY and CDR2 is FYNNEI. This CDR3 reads CASSEAPYEQYF. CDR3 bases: TGTGCCAGCAGTGAAGCCCCTTACGAGCAGTACTTC. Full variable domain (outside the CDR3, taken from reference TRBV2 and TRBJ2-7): EPEVTQTPSHQVTQMGQEVILRCVPISNHLYFYWYRQILGQKVEFLVSFYNNEISEKSEIFDDQFSVERPDGSNFTLKIRSTKLEDSAMYFCASSEAPYEQYFGPGTRLTVT.

Written as DNA, the CDR3 is TGTGCCAGCAGTTTAAGGGCCCCACTTCAGGGCTGGAGGGACAACTATGGCTACACCTTC. It translates to CASSLRAPLQGWRDNYGYTF. V is TRBV27 and J is TRBJ1-2; TRBD1 might be the D (5 bases). This CDR3 has 20 amino acids. V was clipped by 2 bases and J by 2 bases, with 27 bases between them. Per the germline V gene, CDR1 is MNHEY and CDR2 is SMNVEV (reference sequence).

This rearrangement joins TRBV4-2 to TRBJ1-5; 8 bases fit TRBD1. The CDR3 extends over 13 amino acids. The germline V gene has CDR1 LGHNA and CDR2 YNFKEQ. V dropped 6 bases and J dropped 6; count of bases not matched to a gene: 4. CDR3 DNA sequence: TGTGCCAGCAGTCAGGGGGCTTCTCAGCCCCAGCATTTT. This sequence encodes CASSQGASQPQHF.

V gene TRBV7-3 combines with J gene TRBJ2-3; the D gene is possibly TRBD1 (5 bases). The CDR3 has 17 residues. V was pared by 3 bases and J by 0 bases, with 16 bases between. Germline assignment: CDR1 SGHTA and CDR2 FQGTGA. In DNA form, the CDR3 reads TGTGCCAGCAGCTTCGGCCCGCAGGGTAGTAGCACAGATACGCAGTATTTT. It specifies CASSFGPQGSSTDTQYF.

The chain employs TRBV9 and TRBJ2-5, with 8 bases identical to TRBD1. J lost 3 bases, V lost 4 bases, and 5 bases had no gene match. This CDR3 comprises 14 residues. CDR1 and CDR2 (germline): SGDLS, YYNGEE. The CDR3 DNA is TGTGCCAGCAGCTCCCAGGACAGGGAAGAGACCCAGTACTTC. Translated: CASSSQDREETQYF.

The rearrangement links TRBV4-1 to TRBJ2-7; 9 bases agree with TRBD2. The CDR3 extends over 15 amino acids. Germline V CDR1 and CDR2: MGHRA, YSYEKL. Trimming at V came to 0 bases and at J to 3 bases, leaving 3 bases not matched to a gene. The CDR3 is CASSQELAGGYEQYF. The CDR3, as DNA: TGCGCCAGCAGCCAAGAACTAGCGGGCGGCTACGAGCAGTACTTC.

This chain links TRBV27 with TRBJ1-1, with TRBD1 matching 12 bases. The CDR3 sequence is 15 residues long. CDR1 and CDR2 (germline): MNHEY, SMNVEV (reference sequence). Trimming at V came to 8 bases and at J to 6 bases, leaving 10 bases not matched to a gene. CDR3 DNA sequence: TGTGCCAGCTCCCTTTCCGGGACAGGGGGCTCTGAAGCTTTCTTT. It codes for CASSLSGTGGSEAFF.

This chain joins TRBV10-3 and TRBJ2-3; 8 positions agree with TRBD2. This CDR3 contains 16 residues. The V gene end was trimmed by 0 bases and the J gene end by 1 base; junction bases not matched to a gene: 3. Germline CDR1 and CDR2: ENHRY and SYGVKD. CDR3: CAISESRRGGTDTQYF. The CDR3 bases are TGTGCCATCAGTGAGTCCCGGCGGGGGGGCACAGATACGCAGTATTTT.

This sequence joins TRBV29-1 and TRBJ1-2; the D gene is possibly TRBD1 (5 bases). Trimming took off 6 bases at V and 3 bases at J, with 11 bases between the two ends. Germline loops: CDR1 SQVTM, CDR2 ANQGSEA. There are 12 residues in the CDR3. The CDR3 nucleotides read TGCAGCGTCATTAAAGGGGACTATGGCTACACCTTC. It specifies CSVIKGDYGYTF.

The CDR3: CASSPRDSYNEQFF. The CDR3 DNA sequence: TGTGCCAGCAGTCCCCGGGACAGCTACAATGAGCAGTTCTTC. The chain recombines TRBV28 with TRBJ2-1, with TRBD1 matching over 7 bases. Germline V lookup: CDR1 MDHEN, CDR2 SYDVKM. The J segment lost 3 bases and the V segment lost 5 bases, leaving 4 bases of the junction unmatched. The CDR3 totals 14 residues.

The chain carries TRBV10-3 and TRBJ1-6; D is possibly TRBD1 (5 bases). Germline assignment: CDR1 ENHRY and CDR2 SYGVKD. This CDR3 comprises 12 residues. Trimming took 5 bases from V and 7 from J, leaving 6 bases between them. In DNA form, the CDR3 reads TGTGCCATCAGTTCAGGGAATTCACCCCTCCACTTT. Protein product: CAISSGNSPLHF.

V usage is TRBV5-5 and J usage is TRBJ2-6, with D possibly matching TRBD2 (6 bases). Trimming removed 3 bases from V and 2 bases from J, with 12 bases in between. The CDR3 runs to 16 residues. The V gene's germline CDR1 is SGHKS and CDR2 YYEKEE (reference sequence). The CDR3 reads CASSSTPGAGANVLTF. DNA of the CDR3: TGTGCCAGCAGCTCAACCCCGGGGGCTGGGGCCAACGTCCTGACTTTC.

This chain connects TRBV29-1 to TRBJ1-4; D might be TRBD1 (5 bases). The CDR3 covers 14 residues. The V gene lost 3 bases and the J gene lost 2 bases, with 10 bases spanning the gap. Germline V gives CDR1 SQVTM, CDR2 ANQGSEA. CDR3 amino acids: CSVDLGATNEKLFF. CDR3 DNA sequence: TGCAGCGTTGATTTAGGGGCTACTAATGAAAAACTGTTTTTT.

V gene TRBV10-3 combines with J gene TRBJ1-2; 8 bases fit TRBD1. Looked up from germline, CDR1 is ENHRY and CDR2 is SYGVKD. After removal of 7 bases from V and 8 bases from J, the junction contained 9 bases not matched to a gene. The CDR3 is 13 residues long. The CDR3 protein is CAITLDRAGGYTF. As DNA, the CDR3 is TGTGCCATCACCTTGGACAGGGCGGGGGGCTACACCTTC.

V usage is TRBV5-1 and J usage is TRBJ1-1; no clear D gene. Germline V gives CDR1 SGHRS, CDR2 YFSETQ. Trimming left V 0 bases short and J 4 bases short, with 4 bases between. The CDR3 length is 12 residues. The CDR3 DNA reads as TGCGCCAGCAGCTTGGACTTCACTGAAGCTTTCTTT. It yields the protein CASSLDFTEAFF.

The CDR3 DNA reads TGTGCCAGCAGTTTCCTCTCCAATGAGCAGTTCTTC. Amino acids: CASSFLSNEQFF. This chain uses TRBV28 with TRBJ2-1; D is undetermined. From germline, CDR1 is MDHEN and CDR2 SYDVKM. CDR3 size: 12 residues. V was clipped by 3 bases and J by 6 bases, with 6 bases between them.

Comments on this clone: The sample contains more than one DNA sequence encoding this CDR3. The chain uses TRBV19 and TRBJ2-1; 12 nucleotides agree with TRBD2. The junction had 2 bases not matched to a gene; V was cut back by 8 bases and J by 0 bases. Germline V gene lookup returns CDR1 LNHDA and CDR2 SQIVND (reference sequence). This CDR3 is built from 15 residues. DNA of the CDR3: TGTGCCAGTTCGACTAGCGGGAGCTCCTACAATGAGCAGTTCTTC. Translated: CASSTSGSSYNEQFF.